The 14 T cell receptor beta chains given below trace back to one sample, sequenced in a study of blood T cell repertoires in COVID-19. Profiling relied on immunoSEQ multiplex PCR, and the TCRdb table lists in-frame clones only, not all of them. Seen here are roughly 190,000 clones, 80% to 90% observed once, and the top ten hold approximately 11%. Sequencing was done on a sample of peripheral blood. The source is a woman in her forties with COVID-19, enrolled during active disease.

Details on this clone: Distinct nucleotide sequences in the sample also encode this CDR3. The rearrangement links TRBV7-9 to TRBJ1-5; the D is unclear. Germline lookup yields CDR1 SEHNR and CDR2 FQNEAQ (reference sequence). The CDR3 consists of 13 residues. V was trimmed by 1 base and J by 5 bases, leaving 6 bases between them. Written as DNA, the CDR3 is TGTGCCAGCAGCTTAGAACGGGATCAGCCCCAGCATTTT. This gives the protein CASSLERDQPQHF.

The V and J genes are TRBV6-5 and TRBJ2-7; D is perhaps TRBD2 (6 bases). This CDR3 spans 13 amino acids. The germline V and J ends were trimmed by 5 bases and 3 bases, with 11 bases remaining between them. Germline CDR1 and CDR2: MNHEY and SVGAGI. CDR3 sequence: CASSRAGSYEQYF. The CDR3 DNA follows: TGTGCCAGCAGTCGGGCGGGGAGCTACGAGCAGTACTTC.

This chain uses TRBV5-1 with TRBJ1-1; 8 nucleotides agree with TRBD1. The CDR3 is made up of 16 amino acids. After removal of 0 bases from V and 1 base from J, the junction contained 5 bases not matched to a gene. Germline V gives CDR1 SGHRS, CDR2 YFSETQ. The chain's CDR3 is CASSLVSGTGNTEAFF. The CDR3 DNA reads TGCGCCAGCAGCTTGGTCTCTGGGACAGGGAACACTGAAGCTTTCTTT.

This clone showed up just a few times. The chain employs TRBV28 and TRBJ2-1, with D possibly TRBD2 on 6 matching bases. The ends were cut back, 6 bases at V and 1 base at J, with 16 bases in the middle. The CDR3 consists of 16 residues. From germline, CDR1 is MDHEN and CDR2 SYDVKM. Here the CDR3 DNA reads TGTGCCAGCAGGGACGGGCGCGGGACTTCCTACAATGAGCAGTTCTTC. Protein: CASRDGRGTSYNEQFF.

The chain is built from TRBV4-2 and TRBJ2-3; possibly TRBD2 for D (6 bases). V lost 4 bases and J lost 1, with 12 bases in between. The CDR3 length is 15 residues. CDR1 is LGHNA, CDR2 YNFKEQ, per germline. The DNA of the CDR3 is TGTGCCAGCAGCCCCTCGATAGCGGGCACAGATACGCAGTATTTT. Translation: CASSPSIAGTDTQYF.

This clone has a count of ten or more. This chain links TRBV27 with TRBJ1-2; a possible D gene is TRBD1 (6 bases). CDR1 MNHEY and CDR2 SMNVEV come from the germline V gene (reference sequence). V was trimmed by 1 base and J by 4 bases, leaving 16 bases between them. The CDR3 is 16 residues long. CDR3 sequence reads: CASSLFPPGQPYGYTF. The CDR3 coding sequence is TGTGCCAGCAGTTTATTCCCCCCGGGACAACCCTATGGCTACACCTTC.

The rearrangement uses TRBV7-6 and TRBJ2-5; TRBD2 agrees at 8 bases. The CDR3 runs to 16 residues. V shed 5 bases and J 4 bases; nucleotides not matched to a gene: 12. Germline CDR1 reads SGHVS; CDR2 reads FNYEAQ. This chain's CDR3 is CASSTIGGTRSETQYF. CDR3 DNA: TGTGCCAGCAGCACAATTGGCGGGACTAGATCAGAGACCCAGTACTTC.

The chain joins TRBV12-3 or TRBV12-4 to TRBJ1-5; D is ambiguous. The CDR3 runs 13 residues. The V gene lost 3 bases and the J gene lost 5 bases, with 8 bases spanning the gap. The CDR3 loop is CASSFSGYQPQHF. CDR3 coding DNA: TGTGCCAGCAGTTTTTCAGGATATCAGCCCCAGCATTTT.

V gene TRBV7-9 combines with J gene TRBJ2-1; 12 nucleotides match TRBD1. Germline CDR1 and CDR2: SEHNR and FQNEAQ (reference sequence). The CDR3 length is 16 residues. V gave up 2 bases and J gave up 8 bases; unmatched junction bases: 7. CDR3 sequence (DNA): TGTGCCAGCAGCTTACACGGGACAGGGGGCTTCGATGAGCAGTTCTTC. Amino acids: CASSLHGTGGFDEQFF.

The chain joins TRBV18 to TRBJ2-2, with D hard to call. Germline V gene lookup returns CDR1 KGHSH and CDR2 LQKENI. The CDR3 length is 15 residues. Trimming took off 5 bases at V and 1 base at J, with 11 bases between the two ends. Here the CDR3 reads CASSAIIENTGELFF. The CDR3 DNA reads TGTGCCAGCTCAGCAATTATAGAGAACACCGGGGAGCTGTTTTTT.

This clone was seen just once. The chain employs TRBV2 and TRBJ2-1; no clear D gene. Germline V lookup: CDR1 SNHLY, CDR2 FYNNEI. Deletions cut 8 bases from V and 4 bases from J, with 6 bases between. CDR3 length equals 11 residues. CDR3 coding DNA: TGTGCCAGCGCGGAGTACAATGAGCAGTTCTTC. Translated: CASAEYNEQFF.

V and J are TRBV10-3 and TRBJ2-1; 15 bases line up with TRBD2. The V segment lost 6 bases and the J segment 7 bases; nucleotides outside the gene matches: 7. CDR1 and CDR2 (germline): ENHRY, SYGVKD. The CDR3 contains 16 residues. For the CDR3, the DNA is TGTGCCATCAGAGACGGGACTAGCGGGAGGTTAAATGAGCAGTTCTTC. It yields the protein CAIRDGTSGRLNEQFF.

V and J are TRBV9 and TRBJ1-2; no definite D call. The CDR3 has 16 amino acids. Per the germline V gene, CDR1 is SGDLS and CDR2 is YYNGEE. The V end lost 3 bases, the J end lost 2 bases, and 17 bases lay between the germline ends. The CDR3 loop is CASSASSGTYNYGYTF. The DNA for the CDR3 is TGTGCCAGCAGCGCGTCCTCGGGAACTTACAACTATGGCTACACCTTC.

This chain uses TRBV6-6 with TRBJ2-2; D is perhaps TRBD2 (5 bases). The CDR3 covers 16 residues. Germline loops: CDR1 MNHNY, CDR2 SVGAGI (reference sequence). V was clipped by 4 bases and J by 5 bases, with 17 bases between them. In DNA, the CDR3 is TGTGCCAGCAGTTCGGGATACCGGACGGGGACCGGGGAGCTGTTTTTT. Amino acid sequence: CASSSGYRTGTGELFF.